This T cell receptor beta chain was captured by sequencing in a study of blood T cell repertoires in COVID-19. Germline CDR1 is SGHTA and CDR2 is FQGTGA. V was pared by 1 base and J by 4 bases, with 11 bases between. The CDR3 runs to 15 residues. Libraries were prepared by immunoSEQ multiplex PCR; TCRdb keeps only in-frame clonotypes and omits some of them. Among under 300,000 clones listed, around 90% were seen once. The sequenced sample was PBMCs or T cells enriched from blood (not recorded which). The chain has TRBV7-3 and TRBJ1-5; D uncertain. The receptor's source is a woman aged 45-65 years who had recovered from COVID-19. The CDR3 is CASSLITAWNQPQHF. The CDR3 DNA sequence: TGTGCCAGCAGCTTAATTACAGCTTGGAATCAGCCCCAGCATTTT.